This section outlines one TCR beta chain sequence together with its context. Naive CD8 cells, CD45RO-negative and positively selected for CCR7, excluded terminally differentiated effector memory CD45RA+ cells. This specimen belongs to a study of shared clonotypes between healthy human individuals. The assay was immunoSEQ multiplex PCR, and TCRdb's table has in-frame clones only and misses some. The table includes nearly 2 million clones, around 96% detected once. The TCR originated in a man between 18 and 35 years old in good health. Specimen: naive CD8+ T cells sorted from blood.

The CDR3 region has the DNA TGTGCCAGCTCACCTGAGGGTGGGCCTAGCGGGCCCTACGAGCAGTACTTC. This sequence encodes CASSPEGGPSGPYEQYF. The chain is built from TRBV18 and TRBJ2-7, with 8 bases that match TRBD2. Losses at the gene ends were 3 bases for V and 2 bases for J; bases not matched to a gene: 12. Germline-derived CDR1 and CDR2 are KGHSH and LQKENI. This CDR3 comprises 17 residues. Together with reference TRBV18 and TRBJ2-7, the CDR3 gives the full variable domain: NAGVMQNPRHLVRRRGQEARLRCSPMKGHSHVYWYRQLPEEGLKFMVYLQKENIIDESGMPKERFSAEFPKEGPSILRIQQVVRGDSAAYFCASSPEGGPSGPYEQYFGPGTRLTVT.